A single sample is the source of the 10 T cell receptor beta chains below, sequenced in a study of CD8+CD57+ T cells in acquired aplastic anemia. Genomic DNA was employed as the template in profiling TCR beta VDJ and CDR3. Using its own MiXCR run on the reads, TCRdb lists one record per CDR3 protein. The data hold more than 150,000 distinct CDR3 sequences, with roughly half observed a single time. It was patients with CD8+CD57+ cell expansion by flow cytometry who were chosen for sequencing. Sequencing input: sorted CD4+, CD8+, or CD8+CD57+ T cells (not recorded which) from PBMCs. The receptors were gathered from a human donor with aplastic anemia.

The chain employs TRBV10-3 and TRBJ2-2; TRBD2 aligns across 8 bases. This CDR3 comprises 15 residues. V was pared by 2 bases and J by 1 base, with 0 bases of the junction left unmatched. CDR1 is ENHRY and CDR2 is SYGVKD in the germline V gene. In DNA form, the CDR3 reads TGTGCCATCAGTGAGACTAGCGGGAACACCGGGGAGCTGTTTTTT. Translation gives CAISETSGNTGELFF.

The sample holds a few counts of this clonotype. A much larger clonotype is one base distant, so this may be a read error. The rearrangement links TRBV6-5 to TRBJ2-7, with a tentative D call TRBD2 (6 bases). The CDR3 length is 14 residues. V was clipped by 0 bases and J by 12 bases, with 18 bases between them. Germline CDR1 reads MNHEY; CDR2 reads SVGAGI. CDR3 bases: TGTGCCAGCAGTTACTCGCGGGACTCCGTGTTGCGGTACTTC. Protein product: CASSYSRDSVLRYF.

V usage is TRBV19 and J usage is TRBJ2-7; 9 nucleotides line up with TRBD1. J was trimmed by 3 bases and V by 6 bases; bases with no gene match: 9. The CDR3 is made up of 15 amino acids. Per germline, CDR1 LNHDA and CDR2 SQIVND (reference sequence). CDR3 in amino acids: CASSPRTGEYYEQYF. The CDR3 DNA reads as TGTGCCAGTAGCCCTAGGACAGGGGAGTACTACGAGCAGTACTTC.

This clonotype was seen once. DNA of the CDR3: TGTGCCAGTAGTACAGGAGTCGATACGCAGTATTTT. Translating it yields CASSTGVDTQYF. This rearrangement joins TRBV19 to TRBJ2-3, with D uncertain. V shed 4 bases and J shed 6 bases, with 8 bases lying between them. This CDR3 spans 12 amino acids. Germline lookup yields CDR1 LNHDA and CDR2 SQIVND (reference sequence).

This clonotype was seen many times. The junction departs from the called germline gene at one end, perhaps through a read error. The V and J genes are TRBV11-1 and TRBJ2-1; 9 bases line up with TRBD2. CDR1 SGHAT and CDR2 FQDESV come from the germline V gene (reference sequence). This CDR3 region has 15 residues. The CDR3 is CASSARSWREGRLLF. CDR3 sequence (DNA): TGTGCCAGCAGCGCCAGAAGTTGGCGGGAGGGCCGGTTGCTCTTC. Based on the CDR3 plus reference TRBV11-1 and TRBJ2-1, the full variable domain is EAEVAQSPRYKITEKSQAVAFWCDPISGHATLYWYRQILGQGPELLVQFQDESVVDDSQLPKDRFSAERLKGVDSTLKIQPAELGDSAMYLCASSARSWREGRLLFGPGTRLTVL.

The table lists this clonotype with many counts. The genes are TRBV9 and TRBJ2-5, with TRBD2 matching over 8 bases. The trim removed 7 bases at V and 4 bases at J, leaving 9 bases unmatched. The CDR3 spans 14 residues. CDR1 is SGDLS and CDR2 is YYNGEE in the germline V gene. This CDR3 reads CASSEAGVGETQYF. For the CDR3, the DNA is TGTGCCAGCTCCGAAGCGGGAGTAGGAGAGACCCAGTACTTC.

The sample holds many counts of this clonotype. This chain joins TRBV9 and TRBJ2-7; D is perhaps TRBD2 (5 bases). This CDR3 has 15 amino acids. Germline V gene data show CDR1 as SGDLS and CDR2 as YYNGEE. V was clipped by 4 bases and J by 2 bases, with 16 bases between them. CDR3 in amino acids: CASSRLADSTYEQYF. For the CDR3, the DNA is TGTGCCAGCAGCCGCTTGGCGGACTCTACCTACGAGCAGTACTTC.

This clonotype has a count of ten or more. V and J are TRBV7-3 and TRBJ1-2; the D is unclear. Germline CDR1 reads SGHTA; CDR2 reads FQGTGA. This CDR3 has 13 residues. Between the trimmed V and J ends, which lost 5 bases and 5 bases, there was a span of 12 bases. Written as DNA, the CDR3 is TGTGCCAGCAGCCCCTTCCTTGGATATGGCTACACCTTC. It specifies CASSPFLGYGYTF. Full variable domain (rest looked up from reference TRBV7-3 and TRBJ1-2): GAGVSQTPSNKVTEKGKYVELRCDPISGHTALYWYRQSLGQGPEFLIYFQGTGAADDSGLPNDRFFAVRPEGSVSTLKIQRTERGDSAVYLCASSPFLGYGYTFGSGTRLTVV.

This clonotype has just a few counts. The chain links TRBV3-1 to TRBJ1-4; the D is unclear. There are 15 residues in the CDR3. Germline loops: CDR1 LGHDT, CDR2 YNNKEL (reference sequence). V was pared by 6 bases and J by 8 bases, with 19 bases between. The CDR3 coding sequence is TGTGCCAGCAGACAGTACATCCCTCGCTGGGAAAAACTGTTTTTT. Amino acids: CASRQYIPRWEKLFF.

Notes on this clonotype: A much larger clone lies one base from this, so it may be a read error. The J gene is TRBJ1-1, the V gene TRBV11-1, with 9 bases fitting TRBD1. Looked up from germline, CDR1 is SGHAT and CDR2 is FQDESV (reference sequence). This CDR3 spans 18 amino acids. The CDR3 loop reads CASSSESVTGGPNAEAFF. CDR3 DNA sequence: TGTGCCAGCAGCTCTGAAAGCGTGACAGGGGGTCCGAACGCTGAAGCTTTCTTT.